The 12 T cell receptor beta chains given below trace back to one sample, sequenced in a study of breast tumors, draining lymph nodes, adjacent tissues. Breast cancer patients provided tissue from their axillary draining lymph nodes. TCRdb called the multiplex PCR reads again in MiXCR, with one record for every CDR3 protein. Among fewer than 200,000 distinct CDR3 sequences listed, about 30% were seen once. Specimen: axillary lymph node tissue. The receptors stem from a female donor with breast cancer. Some clones in this sample may be carry-over from other donors' samples.

This clonotype has a count of ten or more. The rearrangement joins TRBV20-1 to TRBJ2-5; 8 bases are shared with TRBD2. V lost 5 bases to trimming and J lost 2 bases; unmatched junction nucleotides: 7. Germline V gene sequence: CDR1 DFQATT, CDR2 SNEGSKA (reference sequence). This CDR3 comprises 14 residues. CDR3 bases: TGCAGTGCTGCTATAGCGGGAAGTCAAGAGACCCAGTACTTC. Amino acid sequence: CSAAIAGSQETQYF.

In its sample, this clonotype was seen many times. The CDR3, as DNA: TGTGCCAGCAGCTTTGGACAGGGGATGGGAGGATATGGCTACACCTTC. Encoded protein: CASSFGQGMGGYGYTF. This chain connects TRBV5-8 to TRBJ1-2; 9 bases fit TRBD1. This CDR3 has 16 residues. The germline V gene encodes CDR1 SGHTS and CDR2 YDEGEE. After removal of 2 bases from V and 5 bases from J, the junction contained 10 bases not matched to a gene. Filled out from reference TRBV5-8 and TRBJ1-2, the complete variable domain reads EAGVTQSPTHLIKTRGQQATLRCSPISGHTSVYWYQQALGLGLQFLLWYDEGEERNRGNFPPRFSGRQFPNYSSELNVNALELEDSALYLCASSFGQGMGGYGYTFGSGTRLTVV.

The rearrangement uses TRBV24-1 and TRBJ1-3, with no clear D. From germline, CDR1 is KGHDR and CDR2 SFDVKD. Deletions cut 0 bases from V and 6 bases from J, with 14 bases between. This CDR3 comprises 16 residues. CDR3 region: CATSDLSGKKENTIYF. Here the CDR3 DNA reads TGTGCCACCAGTGATTTGTCGGGGAAAAAGGAAAACACCATATATTTT.

This clonotype has a count of ten or more. V usage is TRBV27 and J usage is TRBJ2-7, with D perhaps TRBD1 or TRBD2 (5 bases each). Trimming took off 6 bases at V and 2 bases at J, with 14 bases between the two ends. Germline assignment: CDR1 MNHEY and CDR2 SMNVEV (reference sequence). This CDR3 comprises 14 residues. The DNA of the CDR3 is TGTGCCAGCAGCGTAGGGACGGGCCCCTACGAGCAGTACTTC. It codes for CASSVGTGPYEQYF.

Many counts were recorded for this clonotype. It may be a read error: a sequence one base away is much more abundant. V gene TRBV15 combines with J gene TRBJ1-3, with 10 bases fitting TRBD1. The germline gives CDR1 LNHNV, CDR2 YYDKDF (reference sequence). The CDR3 has 15 residues. CDR3 DNA: TGTGCCGCCAGCAGGACAGGGGGCTCTGGAAACACCATATATTTT. It encodes CAASRTGGSGNTIYF.

This rearrangement joins TRBV20-1 to TRBJ1-2, with 8 bases lining up with TRBD1. Trimming removed 6 bases from V and 8 bases from J; junction bases left unmatched: 8. The CDR3 has 12 amino acids. The V gene's germline CDR1 is DFQATT and CDR2 SNEGSKA (reference sequence). The CDR3 reads CSAHGQGRGYTF. The DNA of the CDR3 is TGCAGTGCACATGGACAGGGAAGGGGCTACACCTTC.

Notes on this clonotype: A much more abundant neighbour one base away suggests this may be a read error. Because it lacks the conserved phenylalanine or tryptophan at the end, this CDR3 is likely a read error. The chain links TRBV30 to TRBJ1-2; 10 bases map to TRBD1. This CDR3 region has 11 residues. CDR1 and CDR2 (germline): GTSNPN, SVGIG (reference sequence). V dropped 6 bases and J dropped 11; count of bases not matched to a gene: 6. DNA of the CDR3: TGTGCCTGTCGGGACAGGGGTTGGTACACCCTC. Residues: CACRDRGWYTL.

This rearrangement joins TRBV20-1 to TRBJ2-1; D call uncertain. CDR3 size: 14 residues. Germline V gene lookup returns CDR1 DFQATT and CDR2 SNEGSKA (reference sequence). V lost 5 bases to trimming and J lost 5 bases, with 16 bases between them. The CDR3 protein is CSAAKTRSNNEQFF. CDR3 sequence (DNA): TGCAGTGCTGCGAAAACCAGGTCAAACAATGAGCAGTTCTTC.

This clonotype was seen only a few times. This rearrangement joins TRBV5-4 to TRBJ1-1; perhaps TRBD1 as D (5 bases). Per germline, CDR1 SGHNT and CDR2 YYREEE (reference sequence). The V end was cut by 2 bases, the J end by 0 bases, with 11 bases between. This CDR3 spans 15 amino acids. The chain's CDR3 is CASSLPGQMNTEAFF. The CDR3 coding sequence is TGTGCCAGCAGCTTACCAGGGCAGATGAACACTGAAGCTTTCTTT.

This clonotype was observed many times. Written as DNA, the CDR3 is TGTGCCACCAGCGACACAGGGGGGCTTCAGCCCCAGCATTTT. Translated: CATSDTGGLQPQHF. This chain uses TRBV24-1 with TRBJ1-5, with 8 bases identical to TRBD1. The germline gives CDR1 KGHDR, CDR2 SFDVKD. The CDR3 spans 14 residues. Trimming removed 7 bases from V and 6 bases from J; junction bases left unmatched: 7.

Regarding this clonotype: A much larger clone sits a single nucleotide away, making a read error possible. This sequence joins TRBV5-1 and TRBJ2-1; 8 bases are shared with TRBD2. CDR1 and CDR2 from the germline V gene are SGHRS and YFSETQ. This CDR3 has 17 residues. The CDR3 coding sequence is TGCGCCAGCAGCTTGGCCTATGCGGGGGGTCCCTACAATGAGCAGCTCTTC. Its protein is CASSLAYAGGPYNEQLF.

This clonotype showed up many times. V usage is TRBV20-1 and J usage is TRBJ1-2, with D hard to call. The germline CDR1 and CDR2 sequences are DFQATT and SNEGSKA (reference sequence). Between the trimmed V and J ends, which lost 4 bases and 3 bases, there was a span of 12 bases. The CDR3 consists of 13 residues. Here the CDR3 DNA reads TGCAGTGCTACACATTCAGCAGACTATGGCTACACCTTC. Translated, it gives CSATHSADYGYTF.